Listed below are T cell receptor beta chains from one sample, sequenced in a study of cytomegalovirus exposure and HLA in healthy donors. Sequencing was performed with immunoSEQ multiplex PCR; in TCRdb, only in-frame clones are kept and a portion is missing. The sample has approximately 170,000 clones, around 80% seen once. Sequenced: PBMCs. These receptors all come from a woman in her fifties or sixties in good health and CMV-seropositive. Both conserved end residues are part of each CDR3. The D gene is left open where the match is weak. Only some rows state a clone size, as once, few, many or a class for expanded clones.

D | J | V | size | CDR3 | DNA
NA | TRBJ2-6 | TRBV5-4 | NA | CASGGSSGANVLTF | TGTGCCAGCGGGGGGAGCTCTGGGGCCAACGTCCTGACTTTC
NA | TRBJ2-4 | TRBV7-9 | NA | CASSLAGLNIQYF | TGTGCCAGCAGCCTCGCAGGGTTAAACATTCAGTACTTC
TRBD2 | TRBJ2-3 | TRBV4-2 | NA | CASSALAGTTDTQYF | TGTGCCAGCAGCGCTCTAGCGGGGACCACAGATACGCAGTATTTT
NA | TRBJ2-7 | TRBV5-1 | NA | CASSFTESSYEQYF | TGCGCCAGCAGCTTTACAGAGAGCTCCTACGAGCAGTACTTC
TRBD2 | TRBJ2-1 | TRBV18 | few | CASSPIAPGGNEQFF | TGTGCCAGCTCACCGATAGCACCGGGAGGGAATGAGCAGTTCTTC
TRBD1 | TRBJ2-1 | TRBV7-2 | NA | CASSLTGGSYNEQFF | TGTGCCAGCAGCCTGACAGGGGGCTCCTACAATGAGCAGTTCTTC
TRBD1 | TRBJ2-5 | TRBV7-8 | NA | CASSSHGTGLGGTQYF | TGTGCCAGCAGCTCCCACGGGACAGGGTTGGGGGGGACCCAGTACTTC
NA | TRBJ2-7 | TRBV7-2 | NA | CASSHRDTYEQYF | TGTGCCAGCAGCCACAGGGATACCTACGAGCAGTACTTC
TRBD2 | TRBJ2-2 | TRBV5-5 | NA | CASSSGLAGNGELFF | TGTGCCAGCAGCTCAGGACTAGCGGGTAACGGGGAGCTGTTTTTT
NA | TRBJ1-1 | TRBV6-1 | once | CASNQGPVSQAFF | TGTGCCAGCAATCAGGGGCCGGTGTCCCAAGCTTTCTTT
TRBD2 | TRBJ2-3 | TRBV6-1 | NA | CASSEALAGAGLDTQYF | TGTGCCAGCAGTGAAGCGTTAGCGGGGGCGGGGCTAGATACGCAGTATTTT
NA | TRBJ1-1 | TRBV4-3 | NA | CASSQEGAGVRRGTEAFF | TGCGCCAGCAGCCAAGAGGGGGCCGGGGTTCGAAGGGGCACTGAAGCTTTCTTT
TRBD1 | TRBJ1-1 | TRBV7-2 | NA | CASSQDRTYTEAFF | TGTGCCAGCAGCCAGGACAGGACCTACACTGAAGCTTTCTTT
NA | TRBJ1-3 | TRBV30 | NA | CAWVRESGNTIYF | TGTGCCTGGGTACGGGAATCTGGAAACACCATATATTTT
NA | TRBJ1-2 | TRBV7-2 | once | CASSTGTSYGYTF | TGTGCCAGCAGCACCGGGACTTCCTATGGCTACACCTTC
TRBD1 | TRBJ1-5 | TRBV28 | NA | CASTGGRHQPQHF | TGTGCCAGCACAGGGGGTAGGCATCAGCCCCAGCATTTT
TRBD1 | TRBJ1-1 | TRBV11-2 | NA | CASSPNRGSTEAFF | TGTGCCAGCAGCCCAAACAGGGGGAGCACTGAAGCTTTCTTT
TRBD2 | TRBJ2-7 | TRBV7-9 | few | CASAGVDPAGVTSSYEQYF | TGTGCCAGCGCAGGGGTCGATCCAGCGGGGGTTACGAGCTCCTACGAGCAGTACTTC
TRBD2 | TRBJ2-7 | TRBV5-1 | NA | CASRVAGGPYEQYF | TGCGCCAGCAGAGTAGCGGGAGGACCCTACGAGCAGTACTTC
NA | TRBJ2-3 | TRBV20-1 | once | CSFEEDTQYF | TGCAGCTTTGAGGAGGATACGCAGTATTTT
TRBD2 | TRBJ2-3 | TRBV6-6 | NA | CASAQAGGLRDTQYF | TGTGCCAGCGCCCAAGCGGGGGGGCTCCGAGATACGCAGTATTTT
TRBD1 | TRBJ1-5 | TRBV19 | NA | CASSPGQGAFQPQHF | TGTGCCAGTAGTCCCGGACAGGGGGCGTTTCAGCCCCAGCATTTT
TRBD1 | TRBJ1-2 | TRBV7-7 | NA | CASSWTGPGYTF | TGTGCTAGCAGCTGGACAGGGCCTGGCTACACCTTC
NA | TRBJ1-3 | TRBV7-2 | few | CASSLGPARGSGNTIYF | TGTGCCAGCAGCTTAGGCCCAGCCCGGGGCTCTGGAAACACCATATATTTT
TRBD1 | TRBJ2-1 | TRBV5-1 | many | CASRTGDTNSYNEQFF | TGCGCCAGCAGAACAGGGGATACTAACTCCTACAATGAGCAGTTCTTC
NA | TRBJ1-6 | TRBV18 | NA | CASSPRESSYNSPLHF | TGTGCCAGCTCACCACGGGAGAGCTCCTATAATTCACCCCTCCACTTT
TRBD2 | TRBJ2-3 | TRBV6-1 | few | CASSERLGLAGGPQYF | TGTGCCAGCAGTGAACGGTTGGGTCTAGCGGGGGGCCCGCAGTATTTT